This T cell receptor beta chain is from a study of glioma-infiltrating T cells after dendritic cell vaccination. The CDR3 sequence is 12 residues long. Per the germline V gene, CDR1 is MDHEN and CDR2 is SYDVKM. V lost 2 bases and J 8 bases, leaving 9 bases between the germline ends. The repertoire was sequenced with immunoSEQ multiplex PCR; TCRdb's copy has only in-frame clones and lacks some. The sample consists of about 92,000 clones, around 86% of them appearing once. Here the sequenced sample was blood, taken before dendritic cell vaccination. The chain carries TRBV28 and TRBJ2-5; a weak D match, TRBD1 (6 bases). The TCR was taken from a human donor with glioblastoma. The CDR3 coding sequence is TGTGCCAGCAGTTTACAACAGGGAACCCAGTACTTC. This gives the protein CASSLQQGTQYF.